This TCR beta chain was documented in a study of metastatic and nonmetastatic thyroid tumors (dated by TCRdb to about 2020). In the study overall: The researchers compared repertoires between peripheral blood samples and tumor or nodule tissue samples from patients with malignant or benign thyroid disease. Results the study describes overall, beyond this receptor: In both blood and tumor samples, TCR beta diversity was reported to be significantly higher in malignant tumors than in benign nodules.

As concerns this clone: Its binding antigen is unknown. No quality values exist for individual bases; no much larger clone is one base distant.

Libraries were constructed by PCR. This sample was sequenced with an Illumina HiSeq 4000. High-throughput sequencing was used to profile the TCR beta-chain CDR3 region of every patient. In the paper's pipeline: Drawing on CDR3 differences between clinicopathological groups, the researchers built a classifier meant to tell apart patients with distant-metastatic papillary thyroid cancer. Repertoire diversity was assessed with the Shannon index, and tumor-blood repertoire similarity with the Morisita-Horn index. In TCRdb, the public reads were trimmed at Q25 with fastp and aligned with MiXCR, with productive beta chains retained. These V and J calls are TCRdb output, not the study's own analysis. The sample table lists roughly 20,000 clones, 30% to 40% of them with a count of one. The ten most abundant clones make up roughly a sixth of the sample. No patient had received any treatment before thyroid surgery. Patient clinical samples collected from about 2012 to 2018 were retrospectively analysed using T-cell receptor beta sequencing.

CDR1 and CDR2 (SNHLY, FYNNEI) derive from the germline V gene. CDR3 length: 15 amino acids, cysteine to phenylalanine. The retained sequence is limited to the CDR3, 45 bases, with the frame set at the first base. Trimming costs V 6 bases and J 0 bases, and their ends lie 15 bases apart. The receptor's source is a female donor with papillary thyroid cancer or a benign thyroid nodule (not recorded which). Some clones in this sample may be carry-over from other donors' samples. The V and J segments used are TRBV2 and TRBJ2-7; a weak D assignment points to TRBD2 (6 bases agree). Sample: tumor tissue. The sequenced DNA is TGTGCCAGCAGGGGGGGTGTCAGGGTCTCCTACGAGCAGTACTTC. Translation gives CASRGGVRVSYEQYF. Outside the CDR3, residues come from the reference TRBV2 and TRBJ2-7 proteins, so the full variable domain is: EPEVTQTPSHQVTQMGQEVILRCVPISNHLYFYWYRQILGQKVEFLVSFYNNEISEKSEIFDDQFSVERPDGSNFTLKIRSTKLEDSAMYFCASRGGVRVSYEQYFGPGTRLTVT.